This TCR beta chain came from a study of OX40 agonist ivuxolimab in advanced cancers. Trimming took 0 bases from V and 3 from J, leaving 11 bases between them. The CDR3 is made up of 15 amino acids. Germline V gene sequence: CDR1 LGHNA, CDR2 YSLEER. This clone was observed a single time. Assay used: immunoSEQ multiplex PCR; TCRdb lists only in-frame clones, some missing. The data hold about 40,000 clones, with around nine tenths observed a single time. The V call is TRBV4-3, the J call TRBJ2-5; no reliable D call. The sequence derives from an adult with an advanced solid tumor such as melanoma, head and neck, liver or kidney cancer. The sequencing used CD4+ or CD8+ T cells sorted from blood, collected in a trial of the OX40 agonist ivuxolimab. The chain's CDR3 is CASSQDWLAEETQYF. CDR3 sequence (DNA): TGCGCCAGCAGCCAAGATTGGTTGGCAGAAGAGACCCAGTACTTC.